These 14 T cell receptor beta chains were sequenced from one sample in a study of blood T cell repertoires in COVID-19. Clones were read by immunoSEQ multiplex PCR, and TCRdb kept only the in-frame ones, dropping some. The table includes over 25,000 clones, roughly nine tenths detected once. The sequenced material came from peripheral blood. The receptors were sampled from a human donor with active COVID-19. The donor label of this sample is uncertain.

J is TRBJ1-4 and V is TRBV15; the D is unclear. Germline lookup yields CDR1 LNHNV and CDR2 YYDKDF (reference sequence). The germline V and J ends were trimmed by 4 bases and 3 bases, with 9 bases remaining between them. The CDR3 is 14 amino acids. The CDR3 spells CATSKTLANEKLFF. CDR3 DNA: TGTGCCACCAGCAAGACACTGGCTAATGAAAAACTGTTTTTT.

This chain connects TRBV7-6 to TRBJ1-2; 8 bases map to TRBD1. CDR1 and CDR2 (germline): SGHVS, FNYEAQ. This CDR3 comprises 16 residues. Trimming removed 1 base from V and 4 bases from J; junction bases left unmatched: 8. Written as DNA, the CDR3 is TGTGCCAGCAGCTTAGGGACAGGGAGTATCGGCTATGGCTACACCTTC. It codes for CASSLGTGSIGYGYTF.

The chain employs TRBV13 and TRBJ2-7; D may be TRBD1 (6 bases). Trimming took 3 bases from V and 4 from J, leaving 16 bases between them. This CDR3 is 15 amino acids long. Per the germline V gene, CDR1 is PRHDT and CDR2 is FYEKMQ (reference sequence). In DNA, the CDR3 is TGTGCCAGCAGCTTCATGGTGTCAGGGGAATACGAGCAGTACTTC. It specifies CASSFMVSGEYEQYF.

The chain uses TRBV5-6 and TRBJ2-3; D ambiguous. The CDR3 spans 16 residues. V lost 2 bases, J lost 0 bases, and 13 bases lay in between. The germline gives CDR1 SGHDT, CDR2 YYEEEE. CDR3: CASSLFFVTSTDTQYF. CDR3 nucleotides: TGTGCCAGCAGCTTATTTTTCGTGACTAGCACAGATACGCAGTATTTT.

The CDR3 protein is CASSPITSGSSYNEQFF. CDR3 coding DNA: TGTGCCAGCAGCCCAATTACTAGCGGGAGTTCCTACAATGAGCAGTTCTTC. The chain combines TRBV7-7 with TRBJ2-1; 11 bases are a match to TRBD2. The CDR3 extends over 17 amino acids. Germline-derived CDR1 and CDR2 are SSHAT and FNYEAQ (reference sequence). V was clipped by 5 bases and J by 1 base; unmatched bases: 7.

The chain employs TRBV4-2 and TRBJ2-5; TRBD2 agrees at 7 bases. Trimming at V came to 8 bases and at J to 2 bases, leaving 8 bases not matched to a gene. The length of the CDR3 is 14 residues. CDR1 is LGHNA, CDR2 YNFKEQ, per germline. The CDR3 loop reads CASSGGSKQETQYF. CDR3 in DNA: TGTGCCAGCTCAGGCGGGAGTAAGCAAGAGACCCAGTACTTC.

This chain uses TRBV20-1 with TRBJ1-4; D uncertain. The CDR3 sequence is 13 residues long. CDR1 and CDR2 from the germline V gene are DFQATT and SNEGSKA (reference sequence). V lost 3 bases to trimming and J lost 8 bases, with 13 bases between them. CDR3 region: CSASFPRREKLFF. In DNA form, the CDR3 reads TGCAGTGCTAGTTTTCCACGCCGGGAAAAACTGTTTTTT.

The chain has TRBV7-9 and TRBJ2-7, with D maybe TRBD1 (6 bases). Germline CDR1 SEHNR, CDR2 FQNEAQ (reference sequence). The CDR3 is made up of 14 amino acids. The V and J ends lost 4 bases and 3 bases respectively, with 13 bases between them. The CDR3 spells CASSYGGQSYEQYF. The CDR3 coding sequence is TGTGCCAGCAGCTACGGAGGACAGAGCTACGAGCAGTACTTC.

This clone was detected once. V gene TRBV6-6 combines with J gene TRBJ2-5; TRBD2 is a possible D gene (6 bases). Between the trimmed V and J ends, which lost 4 bases and 2 bases, there was a span of 17 bases. The length of the CDR3 is 16 residues. Germline V lookup: CDR1 MNHNY, CDR2 SVGAGI (reference sequence). The CDR3 DNA is TGTGCCAGCAGTTTCGGGACTTCGCCGACACAAGAGACCCAGTACTTC. Protein sequence: CASSFGTSPTQETQYF.

This chain joins TRBV30 and TRBJ1-6, with D unresolved. CDR3 size: 13 residues. Per germline, CDR1 GTSNPN and CDR2 SVGIG (reference sequence). V lost 4 bases, J lost 5 bases, and 9 bases lay in between. The CDR3 DNA follows: TGTGCCTGGAATGGCCAGGATAATTCACCCCTCCACTTT. It translates to CAWNGQDNSPLHF.

This clone was seen a handful of times. V and J are TRBV2 and TRBJ2-4; TRBD1 is a possible D gene (6 bases). The CDR3 extends over 13 amino acids. Trimming took 4 bases from V and 4 from J, leaving 8 bases between them. The germline V gene encodes CDR1 SNHLY and CDR2 FYNNEI. CDR3 sequence reads: CASSGTAKNIQYF. Written as DNA, the CDR3 is TGTGCCAGCAGTGGGACAGCTAAAAACATTCAGTACTTC.

The chain uses TRBV5-1 and TRBJ2-3, with D possibly being TRBD2 (6 bases). V lost 0 bases and J lost 6, with 20 bases in between. The CDR3 consists of 17 residues. In germline, CDR1 is SGHRS, CDR2 YFSETQ. Here the CDR3 reads CASSLEPPGANMDTQYF. The CDR3 bases are TGCGCCAGCAGCTTGGAACCCCCGGGAGCAAATATGGATACGCAGTATTTT.

The gene calls are TRBV19 and TRBJ2-3; 14 bases line up with TRBD2. With V trimmed by 5 bases and J by 6 bases, 10 bases remained unmatched. The CDR3 is made up of 17 amino acids. CDR1 is LNHDA and CDR2 is SQIVND in the germline V gene (reference sequence). CDR3 nucleotides: TGTGCCAGTAGTGAACGACTAGCGGGGGGGCCAAGGGATACGCAGTATTTT. It codes for CASSERLAGGPRDTQYF.

This clone was detected once. This sequence joins TRBV27 and TRBJ1-4; D remains unclear. Trimming took off 5 bases at V and 4 bases at J, with 14 bases between the two ends. CDR1 and CDR2 (germline): MNHEY, SMNVEV (reference sequence). This CDR3 comprises 15 residues. CDR3 in DNA: TGTGCCAGCAGTCCCCGATCGGGTGTTAATGAAAAACTGTTTTTT. It codes for CASSPRSGVNEKLFF. The whole variable domain, filled in from reference TRBV27 and TRBJ1-4, reads EAQVTQNPRYLITVTGKKLTVTCSQNMNHEYMSWYRQDPGLGLRQIYYSMNVEVTDKGDVPEGYKVSRKEKRNFPLILESPSPNQTSLYFCASSPRSGVNEKLFFGSGTQLSVL.